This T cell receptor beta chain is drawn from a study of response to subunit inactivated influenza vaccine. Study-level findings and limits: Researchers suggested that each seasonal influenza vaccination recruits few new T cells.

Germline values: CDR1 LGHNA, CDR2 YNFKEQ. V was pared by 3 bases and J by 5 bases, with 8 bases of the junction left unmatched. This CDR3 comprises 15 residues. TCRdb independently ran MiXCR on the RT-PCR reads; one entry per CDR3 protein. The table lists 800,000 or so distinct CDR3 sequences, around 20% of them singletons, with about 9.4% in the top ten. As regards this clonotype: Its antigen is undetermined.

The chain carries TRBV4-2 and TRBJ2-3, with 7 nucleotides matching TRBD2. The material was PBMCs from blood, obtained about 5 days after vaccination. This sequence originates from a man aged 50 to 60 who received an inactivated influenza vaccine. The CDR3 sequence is CASSHTSGVRDTQYF. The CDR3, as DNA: TGTGCCAGCAGCCACACGAGCGGGGTCCGAGATACGCAGTATTTT.